In its sample, the clone carrying this T cell receptor (beta chain) was seen many times. Its specificity is unknown. How the authors handled the data: A papillary thyroid cancer distant-metastasis classifier was built from CDR3 differences across clinicopathological groups. Through MiXCR, TCRdb re-clonotyped the PCR reads. The V and J calls and clone size come from TCRdb's table, not from the authors' own analysis. The table lists more than 70,000 clones, 8.6% of them singletons. Trimming pared 5 bases from V and 5 bases from J, leaving 16 bases between. CDR1 is WNHNN and CDR2 is SYGVQD in the germline V gene (reference sequence). The CDR3 is 14 amino acids. Patients underwent thyroid surgery, and none had received any treatment before it. This sample was taken from a study of metastatic and nonmetastatic thyroid tumors. Across the whole study: Patients with malignant and benign thyroid disease provided blood and tumor or nodule tissue, whose repertoires were compared. Study-wide findings and caveats: Significantly higher TCR beta diversity was reportedly seen in malignant thyroid tumors than benign nodules, in blood and tumor.

The receptor was derived from a female donor with papillary thyroid cancer or a benign thyroid nodule (not recorded which). Some clones in this sample may be carry-over from other donors' samples. This chain connects TRBV10-1 to TRBJ2-7; D possibly corresponds to TRBD2 (6 bases). Sequencing was performed on blood. The CDR3 region is CASSNGGSPDEQYF. The CDR3 coding sequence is TGCGCCAGCAGTAATGGAGGGTCCCCGGACGAGCAGTACTTC.